A selection of T cell receptor beta chains follows, all from one sample in a study of CD8 T cells in ankylosing spondylitis. Each CDR3 protein gets one entry after TCRdb re-called the 5' RACE reads with MiXCR. The data show roughly 180,000 distinct CDR3 sequences, with over 10% seen just once and 9.5% to 11% held by the top ten. The sequenced sample consisted of blood, either unsorted or a sorted T cell fraction (not recorded which). The receptors originated from a female donor with ankylosing spondylitis or in good health (not recorded which). CDR3s include the opening cysteine and the closing phenylalanine or tryptophan. A D gene is named only where the DNA matches it firmly. Size values are once, few and many counts, or a class for expanded clones, and some rows have none.

abundance: NA; d_gene: NA; v_gene: TRBV3-1; j_gene: TRBJ2-5; CDR3nt: TGTGCCAGCAGCCCGTTAGAGCGAGAGACCCAGTACTTC; CDR3aa: CASSPLERETQYF
abundance: NA; d_gene: NA; v_gene: TRBV7-9; j_gene: TRBJ2-5; CDR3nt: TGTGCCAGCAGCCGGGATCAAGAGGCCCAGTACTTC; CDR3aa: CASSRDQEAQYF
abundance: many; d_gene: NA; v_gene: TRBV7-2; j_gene: TRBJ2-5; CDR3nt: TGTGCCAGCAGCTTACAGGTCTCCCAAGAGACCCAGTACTTC; CDR3aa: CASSLQVSQETQYF
abundance: NA; d_gene: NA; v_gene: TRBV6-5; j_gene: TRBJ2-5; CDR3nt: TGTGCCAGCAGTTACGGGACCACGCCCGGAGAGACCCAGTACTTC; CDR3aa: CASSYGTTPGETQYF
abundance: many; d_gene: TRBD2; v_gene: TRBV5-1; j_gene: TRBJ2-7; CDR3nt: TGCGCCAGCAGGCCGTGGGCTAGCGGATACGAGCAGTACTTC; CDR3aa: CASRPWASGYEQYF
abundance: few; d_gene: NA; v_gene: TRBV3-1; j_gene: TRBJ1-1; CDR3nt: TGTGCCAGCAGCAGTTCAAGGGCTGAAGCTTTCTTT; CDR3aa: CASSSSRAEAFF
abundance: few; d_gene: NA; v_gene: TRBV5-5; j_gene: TRBJ1-5; CDR3nt: TGTGCCAGCAGCTTAGGAGCCACGGGGAATCAGCCCCAGCATTTT; CDR3aa: CASSLGATGNQPQHF
abundance: many; d_gene: NA; v_gene: TRBV5-1; j_gene: TRBJ1-5; CDR3nt: TGCGCCAGCAGCTTGGCCATATGTATAAGGGGCTATCAGCCCCAGCATTTT; CDR3aa: CASSLAICIRGYQPQHF
abundance: many; d_gene: NA; v_gene: TRBV4-1; j_gene: TRBJ2-7; CDR3nt: TGCGCCAGCAGCCAAGGTCCGGACCGAGTAACCTACGAGCAGTACTTC; CDR3aa: CASSQGPDRVTYEQYF
abundance: few; d_gene: TRBD2; v_gene: TRBV7-2; j_gene: TRBJ2-1; CDR3nt: TGTGCCAGCAGCCCACGGAGCGGGAGTAGTAGTAATGAGCAGTTCTTC; CDR3aa: CASSPRSGSSSNEQFF
abundance: many; d_gene: NA; v_gene: TRBV6-2/TRBV6-3; j_gene: TRBJ2-5; CDR3nt: TGTGCCAGCAGTTACTCGCGCTTTCCAGAGACCCAGTACTTC; CDR3aa: CASSYSRFPETQYF
abundance: few; d_gene: TRBD1; v_gene: TRBV20-1; j_gene: TRBJ2-5; CDR3nt: TGCAGTGCTAGAGCACAGGGGGGAGAGACCCAGTACTTC; CDR3aa: CSARAQGGETQYF
abundance: many; d_gene: NA; v_gene: TRBV11-2; j_gene: TRBJ1-2; CDR3nt: TGTGCCAGCAGTCCTGTAGGGGTTCTCTATGGCTACACCTTC; CDR3aa: CASSPVGVLYGYTF
abundance: many; d_gene: NA; v_gene: TRBV21-1; j_gene: TRBJ2-7; CDR3nt: TGTGCCAGCAGCAAAGTAGGAGACAGCTCCTACGAGCAGTACTTC; CDR3aa: CASSKVGDSSYEQYF
abundance: many; d_gene: NA; v_gene: TRBV6-2/TRBV6-3; j_gene: TRBJ1-1; CDR3nt: TGTGCCAGCAGTTACAAGGCCGGGAATGCTGAAGCTTTCTTT; CDR3aa: CASSYKAGNAEAFF
abundance: NA; d_gene: NA; v_gene: TRBV6-2/TRBV6-3; j_gene: TRBJ1-1; CDR3nt: TGTGCCAGCAGTTACTTCGGACTGCGGAACACTGAAGCTTTCTTT; CDR3aa: CASSYFGLRNTEAFF
abundance: once; d_gene: NA; v_gene: TRBV7-2; j_gene: TRBJ2-7; CDR3nt: TGTGCCAGCAGTCGGACAGTAACATCCTACGAGCAGTACTTC; CDR3aa: CASSRTVTSYEQYF
abundance: NA; d_gene: NA; v_gene: TRBV5-6; j_gene: TRBJ2-1; CDR3nt: TGTGCCAGCAGCTTGAGGGTCCATCTCAACAATGAGCAGTTCTTC; CDR3aa: CASSLRVHLNNEQFF
abundance: many; d_gene: NA; v_gene: TRBV11-2; j_gene: TRBJ2-7; CDR3nt: TGTGCCAGCAGCTTCCACCCCAAACGTGACGAGCAGTACTTC; CDR3aa: CASSFHPKRDEQYF
abundance: NA; d_gene: NA; v_gene: TRBV7-9; j_gene: TRBJ2-1; CDR3nt: TGTGCCAGCAACTTAGCTGGGGCCAATGAGCAGTTCTTC; CDR3aa: CASNLAGANEQFF
abundance: many; d_gene: NA; v_gene: TRBV9; j_gene: TRBJ2-2; CDR3nt: TGTGCCAGCAGCGTAGCTGTGAACACCGGGGAGCTGTTTTTT; CDR3aa: CASSVAVNTGELFF
abundance: many; d_gene: NA; v_gene: TRBV5-1; j_gene: TRBJ1-3; CDR3nt: TGCGCCAGCAGCCCACACTCTGGAAACACCATATATTTT; CDR3aa: CASSPHSGNTIYF
abundance: many; d_gene: TRBD1; v_gene: TRBV7-6; j_gene: TRBJ1-5; CDR3nt: TGTGCCAGCAGCCAGACCCCGGGACAGGGTGCCGTCCAGCCCCAGCATTTT; CDR3aa: CASSQTPGQGAVQPQHF
abundance: many; d_gene: TRBD1; v_gene: TRBV10-3; j_gene: TRBJ2-5; CDR3nt: TGTGCCATCAGTGCTCAGGCACAGGGGGAGACCCAGTACTTC; CDR3aa: CAISAQAQGETQYF
abundance: NA; d_gene: NA; v_gene: TRBV19; j_gene: TRBJ1-5; CDR3nt: TGTGCCAGTAGTATTTCAGGAGGACGGGACAATCAGCCCCAGCATTTT; CDR3aa: CASSISGGRDNQPQHF
abundance: many; d_gene: TRBD1; v_gene: TRBV12-3/TRBV12-4; j_gene: TRBJ1-1; CDR3nt: TGTGCCAGCGTGCCAGGGGGCGCGAATGAACCGGCTTTCTTT; CDR3aa: CASVPGGANEPAFF
abundance: many; d_gene: TRBD1; v_gene: TRBV6-1; j_gene: TRBJ2-3; CDR3nt: TGTGCCAGCAGGACAGGGGCGGGGACAGATACGCAGTATTTT; CDR3aa: CASRTGAGTDTQYF
abundance: once; d_gene: NA; v_gene: TRBV15; j_gene: TRBJ2-7; CDR3nt: TGTGCCACCAGCAGAGATATTATGGGAGTGCACGAGCAGTACTTC; CDR3aa: CATSRDIMGVHEQYF
abundance: many; d_gene: TRBD1; v_gene: TRBV12-3/TRBV12-4; j_gene: TRBJ2-3; CDR3nt: TGTGCCAGCAGTTCCGGGACAGGGGGGGCAGATACGCAGTATTTT; CDR3aa: CASSSGTGGADTQYF
abundance: NA; d_gene: NA; v_gene: TRBV10-3; j_gene: TRBJ2-1; CDR3nt: TGTGCCATCAGCGAGCGGCCGGGGGGCGATGAGCAGTTCTTC; CDR3aa: CAISERPGGDEQFF
abundance: NA; d_gene: TRBD1; v_gene: TRBV19; j_gene: TRBJ2-4; CDR3nt: TGTGCCAGCACAGGGGCAAACATTCAGTACTTC; CDR3aa: CASTGANIQYF
abundance: many; d_gene: NA; v_gene: TRBV29-1; j_gene: TRBJ1-2; CDR3nt: TGCAGCGTTGTCTTGGCCCAAGGTGGCTACACCTTC; CDR3aa: CSVVLAQGGYTF
abundance: NA; d_gene: NA; v_gene: TRBV4-3; j_gene: TRBJ2-5; CDR3nt: TGCGCCAGCAGCCTGTGGACCGAGGACGGAGGGGCCCAGTACTTC; CDR3aa: CASSLWTEDGGAQYF
abundance: NA; d_gene: NA; v_gene: TRBV7-6; j_gene: TRBJ2-2; CDR3nt: TGTGCCAGCAGCCATCAAAGGGGTCAGCGGGAGCTGTTTTTT; CDR3aa: CASSHQRGQRELFF
abundance: few; d_gene: TRBD2; v_gene: TRBV19; j_gene: TRBJ2-5; CDR3nt: TGTGCCAGTAGTAGAGAGGCTAGCGGAGAGACCCAGTACTTC; CDR3aa: CASSREASGETQYF
abundance: many; d_gene: TRBD2; v_gene: TRBV4-2; j_gene: TRBJ2-3; CDR3nt: TGTGCCAGCAGCCAAGGGAGAGGGAGGGCCGGCGCAGATACGCAGTATTTT; CDR3aa: CASSQGRGRAGADTQYF
abundance: many; d_gene: TRBD1; v_gene: TRBV4-1; j_gene: TRBJ1-5; CDR3nt: TGCGCCAGCAGCCAAGGGGGACAGAATCAGCCCCAGCATTTT; CDR3aa: CASSQGGQNQPQHF
abundance: many; d_gene: NA; v_gene: TRBV15; j_gene: TRBJ2-1; CDR3nt: TGTGCCACCAGCAGAGAGTCGGCCTATGAGCAGTTCTTC; CDR3aa: CATSRESAYEQFF
abundance: few; d_gene: NA; v_gene: TRBV7-9; j_gene: TRBJ2-6; CDR3nt: TGTGCCAGCAGCCACGGACTGATCTCTGGGGCCAACGTCCTGACTTTC; CDR3aa: CASSHGLISGANVLTF
abundance: few; d_gene: TRBD2; v_gene: TRBV12-3/TRBV12-4; j_gene: TRBJ2-7; CDR3nt: TGTGCCAGCAGTTTAGAACTAGCGGGAGGGAATGAGCAGTACTTC; CDR3aa: CASSLELAGGNEQYF
abundance: many; d_gene: NA; v_gene: TRBV7-2; j_gene: TRBJ1-2; CDR3nt: TGTGCCAGCAGCGCGCGGATCCGCGGGAATTCTAACTATGGCTACACCTTC; CDR3aa: CASSARIRGNSNYGYTF
abundance: few; d_gene: NA; v_gene: TRBV5-1; j_gene: TRBJ2-3; CDR3nt: TGCGCCAGCGCCCGGTGGAGGCGCACAGATACGCAGTATTTT; CDR3aa: CASARWRRTDTQYF
abundance: few; d_gene: TRBD1; v_gene: TRBV14; j_gene: TRBJ1-1; CDR3nt: TGTGCCAGCAGCCAAGGGACAGGATTGAACACTGAAGCTTTCTTT; CDR3aa: CASSQGTGLNTEAFF
abundance: many; d_gene: NA; v_gene: TRBV11-2; j_gene: TRBJ1-4; CDR3nt: TGTGCCAGCAGCTTAGAGGGGGCGGGCTCAACTAATGAAAAACTGTTTTTT; CDR3aa: CASSLEGAGSTNEKLFF
abundance: few; d_gene: TRBD2; v_gene: TRBV7-2; j_gene: TRBJ2-7; CDR3nt: TGTGCCAGCAGCTTAGTTACGGCTAGCGGGACGCCCTACGAGCAGTACTTC; CDR3aa: CASSLVTASGTPYEQYF